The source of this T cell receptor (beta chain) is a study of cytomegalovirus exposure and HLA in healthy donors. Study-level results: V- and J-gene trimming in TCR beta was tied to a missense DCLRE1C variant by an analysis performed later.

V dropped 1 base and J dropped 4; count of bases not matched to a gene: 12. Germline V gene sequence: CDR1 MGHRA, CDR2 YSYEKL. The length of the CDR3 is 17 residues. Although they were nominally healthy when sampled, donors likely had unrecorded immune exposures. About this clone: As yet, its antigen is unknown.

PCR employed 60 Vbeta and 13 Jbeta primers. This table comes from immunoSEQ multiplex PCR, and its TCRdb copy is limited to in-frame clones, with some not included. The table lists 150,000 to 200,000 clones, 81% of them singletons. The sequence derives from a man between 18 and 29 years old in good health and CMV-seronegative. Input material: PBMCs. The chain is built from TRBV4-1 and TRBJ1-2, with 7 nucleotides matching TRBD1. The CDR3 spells CASSQGGPGTVGYGYTF. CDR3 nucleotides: TGCGCCAGCAGCCAAGGGGGACCCGGGACAGTGGGCTATGGCTACACCTTC.